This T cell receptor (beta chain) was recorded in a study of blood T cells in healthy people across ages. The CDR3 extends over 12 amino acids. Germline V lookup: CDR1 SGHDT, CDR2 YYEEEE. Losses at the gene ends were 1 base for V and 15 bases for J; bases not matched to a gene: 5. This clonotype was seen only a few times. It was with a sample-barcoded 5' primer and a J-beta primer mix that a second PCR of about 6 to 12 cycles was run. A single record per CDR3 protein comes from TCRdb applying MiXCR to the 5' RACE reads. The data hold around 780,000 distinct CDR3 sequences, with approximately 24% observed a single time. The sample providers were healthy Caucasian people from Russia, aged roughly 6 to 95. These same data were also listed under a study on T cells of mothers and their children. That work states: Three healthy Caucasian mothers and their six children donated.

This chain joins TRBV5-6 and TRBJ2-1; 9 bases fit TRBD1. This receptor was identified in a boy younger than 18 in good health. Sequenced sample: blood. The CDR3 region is CASSLIPGQGFF. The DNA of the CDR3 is TGTGCCAGCAGCTTGATCCCGGGACAGGGGTTCTTC.